These 21 T cell receptor beta chains were all obtained from the same sample, sequenced in a study of CD8 T cells in ankylosing spondylitis. MiXCR was run by TCRdb on the 5' RACE reads, yielding one entry per CDR3 protein. The sample holds nearly 350,000 distinct CDR3 sequences, 14% to 15% seen once. Source material: blood, either unsorted or a sorted T cell fraction (not recorded which). These receptors came from a male donor with ankylosing spondylitis or in good health (not recorded which).

This clonotype has just a few counts. The chain recombines TRBV10-3 with TRBJ2-1; 10 nucleotides match TRBD1. The CDR3 is 15 amino acids. Trimming took 5 bases from V and 4 from J; bases not matched to a gene: 5. Germline loops: CDR1 ENHRY, CDR2 SYGVKD. The CDR3 reads CAISLDRGVYNEQFF. CDR3 in DNA: TGTGCCATCAGTTTGGACAGGGGGGTTTACAATGAGCAGTTCTTC.

The rearrangement links TRBV5-1 to TRBJ2-3, with 7 positions matching TRBD1. CDR1 and CDR2 from the germline V gene are SGHRS and YFSETQ. This CDR3 comprises 16 residues. V trimming: 4 bases; J trimming: 1 base; junction bases outside the gene matches: 9. The CDR3 protein is CASSGATGARTDTQYF. The CDR3 DNA is TGCGCCAGCAGCGGAGCCACAGGGGCCCGCACAGATACGCAGTATTTT.

V is TRBV7-2 and J is TRBJ1-5; a weak D match, TRBD1 (6 bases). The CDR3 covers 15 residues. V was shortened by 1 base and J by 4 bases, with 11 bases between the two germline ends. Germline-derived CDR1 and CDR2 are SGHTA and FQGNSA. The CDR3, as DNA: TGTGCCAGCAGCTTAGAAGCAGGGGAAAATCAGCCCCAGCATTTT. Amino acids: CASSLEAGENQPQHF. Filled out from reference TRBV7-2 and TRBJ1-5, the complete variable domain reads GAGVSQSPSNKVTEKGKDVELRCDPISGHTALYWYRQSLGQGLEFLIYFQGNSAPDKSGLPSDRFSAERTGGSVSTLTIQRTQQEDSAVYLCASSLEAGENQPQHFGDGTRLSIL.

There are many counts of this clonotype. This chain connects TRBV5-5 to TRBJ2-7, with 7 bases lining up with TRBD2. CDR1 and CDR2 from the germline V gene are SGHKS and YYEKEE (reference sequence). CDR3 length equals 15 residues. The trim removed 0 bases at V and 3 bases at J, leaving 6 bases unmatched. CDR3 protein: CASSLDRAGFYEQYF. CDR3 nucleotides: TGTGCCAGCAGCTTGGATCGAGCGGGGTTCTACGAGCAGTACTTC.

The chain employs TRBV12-3 or TRBV12-4 and TRBJ2-6, with 8 bases matching TRBD1. V shed 3 bases and J 0 bases; nucleotides not matched to a gene: 10. This CDR3 is 19 amino acids long. CDR3 sequence reads: CASSLVPGQAPSGANVLTF. CDR3 nucleotides: TGTGCCAGCAGTTTGGTCCCGGGACAGGCACCCTCTGGGGCCAACGTCCTGACTTTC.

V and J are TRBV29-1 and TRBJ2-5, with 7 bases identical to TRBD2. Trimming cost V 4 bases and J 2 bases; bases outside gene matches: 7. This CDR3 comprises 14 residues. Germline assignment: CDR1 SQVTM and CDR2 ANQGSEA. The CDR3: CSVAPSGLQETQYF. The CDR3 nucleotides are TGCAGCGTTGCTCCTAGCGGTTTACAAGAGACCCAGTACTTC.

This clonotype was seen more than once but under ten times. This chain links TRBV14 with TRBJ1-5, with D possibly being TRBD1 (6 bases). CDR3 length equals 13 residues. V dropped 6 bases and J dropped 6 bases, with 12 bases sitting between them. Germline V gene data show CDR1 as SGHDN and CDR2 as FVKESK. The CDR3 nucleotides are TGTGCCAGCAGTCGACAGGCGTCTCAGCCCCAGCATTTT. It specifies CASSRQASQPQHF. The variable domain in full, completed from reference TRBV14 and TRBJ1-5, reads EAGVTQFPSHSVIEKGQTVTLRCDPISGHDNLYWYRRVMGKEIKFLLHFVKESKQDESGMPNNRFLAERTGGTYSTLKVQPAELEDSGVYFCASSRQASQPQHFGDGTRLSIL.

This clonotype was counted only a few times. This rearrangement joins TRBV5-1 to TRBJ2-1; tentatively, D is TRBD1 (6 bases). The germline V and J ends were trimmed by 5 bases and 3 bases, with 15 bases remaining between them. Germline V gene lookup returns CDR1 SGHRS and CDR2 YFSETQ. The CDR3 runs 15 residues. The DNA for the CDR3 is TGCGCCAGCAGGGAGAGGACAGAGAACTACAATGAGCAGTTCTTC. It is translated as CASRERTENYNEQFF.

This clonotype was picked up many times. The chain links TRBV5-1 to TRBJ2-2; TRBD2 might be the D (7 bases). V was trimmed by 1 base and J by 4 bases, leaving 14 bases between them. CDR3 length equals 16 residues. Per the germline V gene, CDR1 is SGHRS and CDR2 is YFSETQ. In nucleotides, the CDR3 is TGCGCCAGCAGCTTGTCTGCGGGGGCAAGCACCGGGGAGCTGTTTTTT. It encodes CASSLSAGASTGELFF.

The chain couples TRBV4-1 to TRBJ1-2, with a possible D match to TRBD1 (6 bases). Germline-derived CDR1 and CDR2 are MGHRA and YSYEKL. This CDR3 is 14 amino acids long. Trimming pared 1 base from V and 3 bases from J, leaving 9 bases between. CDR3 amino acids: CASSQGTVYYGYTF. Written as DNA, the CDR3 is TGCGCCAGCAGCCAAGGGACAGTTTACTATGGCTACACCTTC.

This clonotype was seen at least ten times. This rearrangement joins TRBV9 to TRBJ2-3; D assignment may be TRBD1 or TRBD2 (5 bases each). The CDR3 is 14 amino acids. Germline V gives CDR1 SGDLS, CDR2 YYNGEE. The ends were cut back, 4 bases at V and 2 bases at J, with 11 bases in the middle. DNA of the CDR3: TGTGCCAGCAGCCCCGGGACCTTCACAGATACGCAGTATTTT. The encoded protein is CASSPGTFTDTQYF.

This chain uses TRBV4-1 with TRBJ2-5; no clear D. The CDR3 runs 14 residues. The V gene's germline CDR1 is MGHRA and CDR2 YSYEKL. Trimming removed 4 bases from V and 5 bases from J, with 14 bases in between. The CDR3 loop is CASSLGRNEETQYF. In nucleotides, the CDR3 is TGCGCCAGCAGCCTCGGACGGAACGAGGAGACCCAGTACTTC.

The chain joins TRBV6-1 to TRBJ1-2; 7 positions match TRBD1. Trimming took 4 bases from V and 3 from J; bases not matched to a gene: 11. The CDR3 consists of 16 residues. Germline CDR1 reads MNHNS; CDR2 reads SASEGT. CDR3 nucleotide sequence: TGTGCCAGCAGTGCTACAAGACAGGGTTTAGACTATGGCTACACCTTC. Encoded protein: CASSATRQGLDYGYTF.

The sample holds a few counts of this clonotype. V usage is TRBV10-1 and J usage is TRBJ2-7, with 9 bases that match TRBD1. CDR3 length: 14 amino acids. The V gene's germline CDR1 is WNHNN and CDR2 SYGVQD (reference sequence). J was trimmed by 3 bases and V by 2 bases; bases with no gene match: 2. The CDR3 DNA reads as TGCGCCAGCAGTGAGCGACAGGGGGGCTACGAGCAGTACTTC. Its translation: CASSERQGGYEQYF.

The J gene is TRBJ2-1, the V gene TRBV5-1, with D unresolved. This CDR3 is built from 14 residues. Trimming left V 7 bases short and J 10 bases short, with 21 bases between. Germline V gene data show CDR1 as SGHRS and CDR2 as YFSETQ. The CDR3, as DNA: TGCGCCAGCCAATCGGGCAATTCATTCTTAGAGCAGTTCTTC. Protein sequence: CASQSGNSFLEQFF.

This chain links TRBV5-5 with TRBJ1-6; D is ambiguous. The V gene's germline CDR1 is SGHKS and CDR2 YYEKEE (reference sequence). Trimming stripped 0 bases from V and 0 bases from J, with 7 bases between. This CDR3 comprises 16 residues. The CDR3: CASSLVASSYNSPLHF. The CDR3 coding sequence is TGTGCCAGCAGCTTGGTGGCGAGCTCCTATAATTCACCCCTCCACTTT.

This chain uses TRBV7-6 with TRBJ2-5; D is undetermined. Germline assignment: CDR1 SGHVS and CDR2 FNYEAQ. The CDR3 totals 13 residues. V was pared by 3 bases and J by 5 bases, with 10 bases between. The CDR3 DNA is TGTGCCAGCAGCTTTGGTCATACGGAGACCCAGTACTTC. Amino acids: CASSFGHTETQYF.

The chain links TRBV12-3 or TRBV12-4 to TRBJ1-1; D is unclear. The CDR3 sequence is 15 residues long. V lost 1 base to trimming and J lost 0 bases, with 9 bases between them. CDR3: CASSLGGSMNTEAFF. CDR3 DNA: TGTGCCAGCAGTTTAGGCGGCTCGATGAACACTGAAGCTTTCTTT.

This clonotype turned up a few times. The J gene is TRBJ1-2, the V gene TRBV20-1; 7 bases align to TRBD1. This CDR3 is 13 amino acids long. After removal of 6 bases from V and 2 bases from J, the junction contained 6 bases not matched to a gene. CDR1 and CDR2 (germline): DFQATT, SNEGSKA (reference sequence). CDR3 region: CSAWEQGNYGYTF. The CDR3 region has the DNA TGCAGTGCCTGGGAACAGGGGAACTATGGCTACACCTTC.

This clonotype was observed a few times. The rearrangement uses TRBV9 and TRBJ2-3, with 9 bases matching TRBD2. The V gene's germline CDR1 is SGDLS and CDR2 YYNGEE. The ends lost 3 bases at V and 3 bases at J; junction bases unmatched: 5. CDR3 length: 15 amino acids. The CDR3, as DNA: TGTGCCAGCAGCGCCCGGACTAGCGTGACAGATACGCAGTATTTT. Protein product: CASSARTSVTDTQYF.

The chain employs TRBV14 and TRBJ1-1; maybe TRBD1 (5 bases). CDR1 and CDR2 (germline): SGHDN, FVKESK. V was shortened by 0 bases and J by 8 bases, with 10 bases between the two germline ends. The CDR3 length is 13 residues. DNA for the CDR3: TGTGCCAGCAGCCAAGATCAGGGCCTGGAAGCTTTCTTT. Amino acids: CASSQDQGLEAFF.